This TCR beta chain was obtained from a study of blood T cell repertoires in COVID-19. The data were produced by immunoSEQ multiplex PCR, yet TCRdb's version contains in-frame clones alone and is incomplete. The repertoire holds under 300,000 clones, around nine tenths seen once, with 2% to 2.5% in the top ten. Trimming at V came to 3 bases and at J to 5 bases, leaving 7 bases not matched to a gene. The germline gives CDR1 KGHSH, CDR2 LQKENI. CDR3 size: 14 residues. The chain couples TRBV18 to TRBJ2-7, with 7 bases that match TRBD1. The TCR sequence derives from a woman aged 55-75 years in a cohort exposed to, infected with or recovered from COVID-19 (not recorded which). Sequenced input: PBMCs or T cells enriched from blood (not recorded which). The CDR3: CASSPTPQGNEQYF. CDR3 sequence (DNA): TGTGCCAGCTCACCTACCCCACAGGGGAACGAGCAGTACTTC.